One sample yielded the 7 T cell receptor beta chains listed below, sequenced in a study of cytomegalovirus exposure and HLA in healthy donors. This PCR relied on a set of 60 Vbeta primers and 13 Jbeta primers. Here immunoSEQ multiplex PCR was the method, and the copy in TCRdb shows in-frame clones only, minus some. The repertoire has roughly 110,000 clones, roughly 71% of them found once; the top ten carry around 3%. The source material was PBMCs. All receptors come from a male donor in good health and CMV-seropositive.

By frequency in the sample, this clone is large (0.1 to 1%). The chain combines TRBV4-3 with TRBJ2-6; 8 positions match TRBD1. Germline CDR1 reads LGHNA; CDR2 reads YSLEER. Germline trimming cut 1 base from V and 0 bases from J; bases unmatched to any gene: 5. The CDR3 spans 18 residues. CDR3 protein: CASSQGTGILSGANVLTF. CDR3 in DNA: TGCGCCAGCAGCCAAGGGACAGGGATTCTCTCTGGGGCCAACGTCCTGACTTTC.

The V and J genes are TRBV7-9 and TRBJ1-2, with D tentatively TRBD1 (6 bases). The CDR3 is 15 amino acids. Germline assignment: CDR1 SEHNR and CDR2 FQNEAQ (reference sequence). The ends were cut back, 5 bases at V and 1 base at J, with 14 bases in the middle. The CDR3: CASSRPGHVNYGYTF. CDR3 nucleotides: TGTGCCAGCAGCCGTCCGGGACACGTTAACTATGGCTACACCTTC.

This chain links TRBV7-2 with TRBJ1-2; D ambiguous. The CDR3 consists of 13 residues. Germline V lookup: CDR1 SGHTA, CDR2 FQGNSA. V dropped 2 bases and J dropped 8 bases, with 12 bases sitting between them. CDR3 coding DNA: TGTGCCAGCAGCTTACACCGGGAGGGAGGCTACACCTTC. Amino acid sequence: CASSLHREGGYTF.

The V call is TRBV9, the J call TRBJ2-7, with D perhaps matching TRBD1 (5 bases). Per the germline V gene, CDR1 is SGDLS and CDR2 is YYNGEE. The CDR3 sequence is 14 residues long. Trimming stripped 3 bases from V and 6 bases from J, with 16 bases between. This chain's CDR3 is CASSGRDQGCEQYF. In DNA form, the CDR3 reads TGTGCCAGCAGCGGCAGGGATCAGGGATGCGAGCAGTACTTC.

A few counts support this clone. The rearrangement joins TRBV6-5 to TRBJ1-5; D gene ambiguous. Trimming removed 0 bases at V and 9 bases at J, with 9 bases between. The CDR3 is 13 amino acids. Germline-derived CDR1 and CDR2 are MNHEY and SVGAGI. CDR3 DNA sequence: TGTGCCAGCAGTTACTCAAAGGAGAGGCCCCAGCATTTT. It codes for CASSYSKERPQHF.

V is TRBV5-4 and J is TRBJ1-2, with 7 bases that match TRBD1. CDR3 size: 13 residues. After removal of 5 bases from V and 5 bases from J, the junction contained 6 bases not matched to a gene. CDR1 SGHNT and CDR2 YYREEE come from the germline V gene (reference sequence). In DNA, the CDR3 is TGTGCCAGCAGTCGGGACAGCGTATATGGCTACACCTTC. Its translation: CASSRDSVYGYTF. Supplemented by reference TRBV5-4 and TRBJ1-2, the full variable domain reads ETGVTQSPTHLIKTRGQQVTLRCSSQSGHNTVSWYQQALGQGPQFIFQYYREEENGRGNFPPRFSGLQFPNYSSELNVNALELDDSALYLCASSRDSVYGYTFGSGTRLTVV.

V usage is TRBV27 and J usage is TRBJ1-2; D might be TRBD1 (6 bases). Germline CDR1 and CDR2: MNHEY and SMNVEV (reference sequence). Between the trimmed V and J ends, which lost 4 bases and 7 bases, there was a span of 16 bases. This CDR3 is 14 amino acids long. CDR3 amino acids: CASSYNRVGSGYTF. The CDR3, as DNA: TGTGCCAGCAGTTACAACAGGGTCGGTAGTGGCTACACCTTC.